The present T cell receptor beta chain was sequenced within a study of low-dose radiotherapy and immunotherapy resistance in tumors. About the research overall: Cohort 1 was treated with 0.5 Gy per fraction at 2-week intervals, amounting to 6.5 Gy overall. 1 Gy per fraction was delivered to Cohort 2 every two weeks, for 13 Gy total over 26 weeks. Each patient was administered nivolumab intravenously at 240 mg, which was a flat dose, every two weeks, along with intravenous ipilimumab at 1 mg/kg every six weeks. One day before radiation and immunotherapy, intravenous cyclophosphamide 200 mg/m2 was administered, with this repeated every two weeks.

Indicated time point: before trial treatment. TRAV- and TRBV-specific primers, spanning alpha and beta chains, primed first-strand cDNA. With a V-primer adapter and a constant-region primer, TCRs were amplified for about 20 PCR cycles. Each CDR3 protein is one row after TCRdb ran MiXCR on the reads. The sample holds around 36,000 distinct CDR3 sequences; roughly a third are singletons and the top ten take around 3.5%. The source of this sequence is a male donor with gallbladder cancer. Specimen: PBMCs, collected before treatment.

DNA of the CDR3: TGTGCCAGCAGCCAAGATCGGGACGGAGGGAGGGAGACCCAGTACTTC. Its translation: CASSQDRDGGRETQYF. The V and J genes are TRBV4-2 and TRBJ2-5; weak D call: TRBD2 (6 bases). The length of the CDR3 is 16 residues. Germline V gives CDR1 LGHNA, CDR2 YNFKEQ. The V gene lost 0 bases and the J gene lost 5 bases, with 16 bases spanning the gap.